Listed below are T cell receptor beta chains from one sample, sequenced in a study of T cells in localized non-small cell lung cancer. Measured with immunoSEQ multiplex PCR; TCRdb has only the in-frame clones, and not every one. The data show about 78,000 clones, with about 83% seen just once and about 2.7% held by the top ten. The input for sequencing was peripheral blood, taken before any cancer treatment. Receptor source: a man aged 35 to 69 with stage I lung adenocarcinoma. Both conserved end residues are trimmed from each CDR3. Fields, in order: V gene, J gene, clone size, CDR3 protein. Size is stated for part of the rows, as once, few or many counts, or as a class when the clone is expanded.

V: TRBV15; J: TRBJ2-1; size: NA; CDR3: ATSRDPQRSNEQF
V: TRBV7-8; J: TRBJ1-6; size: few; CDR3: ASSLEGPHNSPLH
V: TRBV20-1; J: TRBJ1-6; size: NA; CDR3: SAIRNSPLH
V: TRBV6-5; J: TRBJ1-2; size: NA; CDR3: ASSLGSGIGYT
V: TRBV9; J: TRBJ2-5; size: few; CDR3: ASSADWGGRAGETQY
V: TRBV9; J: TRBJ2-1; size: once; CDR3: ASSRERYNEQF
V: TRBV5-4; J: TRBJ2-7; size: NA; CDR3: ASSPAGGTIHEQY
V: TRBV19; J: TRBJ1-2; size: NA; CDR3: ASRNRDSGGYGYT
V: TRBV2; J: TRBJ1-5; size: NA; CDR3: ASRTGSGQPQH
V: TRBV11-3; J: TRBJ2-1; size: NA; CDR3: ASSQRDRGSNEQF
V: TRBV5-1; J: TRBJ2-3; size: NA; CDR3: ASSLEAGWGTDTQY
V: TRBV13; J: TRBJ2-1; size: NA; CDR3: ASSTDRSDEQF
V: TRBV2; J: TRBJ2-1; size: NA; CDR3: ASSEWNEQF
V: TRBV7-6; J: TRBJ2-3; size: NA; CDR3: ASSFQGRATLSQGTQY
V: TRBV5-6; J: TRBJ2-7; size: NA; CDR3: ASSLGGGSSYEQY
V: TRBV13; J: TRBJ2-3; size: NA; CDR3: ASSFSGRAVGTDTQY
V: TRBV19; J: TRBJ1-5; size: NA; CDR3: ASSRVATRSQPQH
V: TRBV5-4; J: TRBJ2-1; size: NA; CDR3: ASSLASEPYNEQF
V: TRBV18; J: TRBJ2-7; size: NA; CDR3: ASSPGPTGVRY
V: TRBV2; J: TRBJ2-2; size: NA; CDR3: ASCRQGGTGELF